The 28 T cell receptor beta chains given below trace back to one sample, sequenced in a study of identical twins. TCRdb used MiXCR to reprocess the 5' RACE reads, holding one entry per CDR3 protein. The table has a few hundred thousand distinct CDR3 sequences, 8.5% to 10% seen once. Sequenced material: naive T cells sorted from blood. These receptors came from a woman in her fifties or sixties in good health.

This clonotype was found a few times. This sequence joins TRBV6-2 or TRBV6-3 and TRBJ1-1; 10 bases are shared with TRBD1. CDR1 and CDR2 (germline): MNHEY, SVGEGT. The V segment lost 6 bases and the J segment 7 bases; nucleotides outside the gene matches: 8. This CDR3 has 14 amino acids. The CDR3, as DNA: TGTGCCAGCAGCCGACCCGGGACAGGGGTTGAAGCTTTCTTT. This translates into CASSRPGTGVEAFF.

The rearrangement joins TRBV27 to TRBJ2-1; D ambiguous. The V and J ends lost 7 bases and 4 bases respectively, with 5 bases between them. Germline CDR1 and CDR2: MNHEY and SMNVEV (reference sequence). This CDR3 is 11 amino acids long. The CDR3 loop is CASMSYNEQFF. The CDR3 DNA reads as TGTGCCAGCATGTCGTACAATGAGCAGTTCTTC.

This clonotype was observed a few times. The chain links TRBV20-1 to TRBJ2-2; possible D gene TRBD1, 6 bases. The CDR3 is made up of 14 amino acids. Germline-derived CDR1 and CDR2 are DFQATT and SNEGSKA (reference sequence). Trimming stripped 3 bases from V and 4 bases from J, with 12 bases between. CDR3 residues: CSASTGISTGELFF. For the CDR3, the DNA is TGCAGTGCTAGCACAGGGATTTCCACCGGGGAGCTGTTTTTT.

This clonotype was seen ten or more times. The rearrangement joins TRBV6-5 to TRBJ2-5; D might be TRBD1 (6 bases). The germline V gene encodes CDR1 MNHEY and CDR2 SVGAGI. V was trimmed by 2 bases and J by 4 bases, leaving 14 bases between them. The CDR3 runs to 15 residues. The CDR3 nucleotides are TGTGCCAGCAGTTACACCCTACAGGGTCCAGAGACCCAGTACTTC. Protein product: CASSYTLQGPETQYF.

The chain links TRBV13 to TRBJ2-7; 8 bases map to TRBD1. CDR1 is PRHDT, CDR2 FYEKMQ, per germline (reference sequence). The CDR3 has 14 amino acids. V trimming: 1 base; J trimming: 5 bases; junction bases outside the gene matches: 4. The CDR3 is CASSLEQGGNEQYF. For the CDR3, the DNA is TGTGCCAGCAGCTTAGAACAGGGGGGTAACGAGCAGTACTTC.

This clonotype was counted between two and nine times. The CDR3 loop reads CASSVKGPSTDTQYF. CDR3 DNA: TGTGCCAGCAGTGTTAAGGGACCAAGCACAGATACGCAGTATTTT. This chain uses TRBV2 with TRBJ2-3; D possibly uses TRBD1 or TRBD2 (5 bases each). Trimming shortened V by 4 bases and J by 0 bases, and 11 bases separated the two germline ends. The germline V gene has CDR1 SNHLY and CDR2 FYNNEI. The CDR3 runs to 15 residues.

This clonotype was seen more than once but under ten times. J is TRBJ2-3 and V is TRBV7-2; D not certain. Germline V CDR1 and CDR2: SGHTA, FQGNSA. The CDR3 totals 14 residues. V shed 3 bases and J shed 0 bases, with 7 bases lying between them. The CDR3 region has the DNA TGTGCCAGCAGCTTCGGGTATAGCACAGATACGCAGTATTTT. As protein: CASSFGYSTDTQYF.

This clonotype has more than one count but fewer than ten. V is TRBV20-1 and J is TRBJ2-3, with a tentative D call TRBD2 (6 bases). Trimming cost V 5 bases and J 2 bases, with 17 bases left between them. CDR1 and CDR2 (germline): DFQATT, SNEGSKA (reference sequence). The CDR3 runs 15 residues. The CDR3 DNA is TGCAGTGCTTCGGAGGGCCCAGCGTACACAGATACGCAGTATTTT. It is translated as CSASEGPAYTDTQYF.

This clonotype was found many times. The chain recombines TRBV5-1 with TRBJ2-3; D is possibly TRBD1 or TRBD2 (5 bases each). Trimming left V 5 bases short and J 3 bases short, with 10 bases between. The CDR3 covers 13 residues. The germline gives CDR1 SGHRS, CDR2 YFSETQ. The CDR3 here is CASSIEGTDTQYF. DNA for the CDR3: TGCGCCAGCAGTATAGAGGGGACAGATACGCAGTATTTT.

The V gene is TRBV4-1, the J gene TRBJ2-7, with no clear D. The V gene's germline CDR1 is MGHRA and CDR2 YSYEKL. V gave up 1 base and J gave up 1 base, with 8 bases separating them. The CDR3 runs 14 residues. The DNA of the CDR3 is TGCGCCAGCAGCCAAGGGATGGGTTCCTACGAGCAGTACGTC. Translation gives CASSQGMGSYEQYV.

The V and J genes are TRBV15 and TRBJ2-1; D unclear. The CDR3 spans 15 residues. V was clipped by 1 base and J by 4 bases, with 11 bases between them. CDR1 LNHNV and CDR2 YYDKDF come from the germline V gene (reference sequence). CDR3 sequence (DNA): TGTGCCACCAGCAGAGGAGGAGCTGCATACAATGAGCAGTTCTTC. Its protein product is CATSRGGAAYNEQFF. Complete variable domain (other parts from reference TRBV15 and TRBJ2-1): DAMVIQNPRYQVTQFGKPVTLSCSQTLNHNVMYWYQQKSSQAPKLLFHYYDKDFNNEADTPDNFQSRRPNTSFCFLDIRSPGLGDTAMYLCATSRGGAAYNEQFFGPGTRLTVL.

The genes are TRBV27 and TRBJ2-5; D gene uncertain. CDR1 is MNHEY and CDR2 is SMNVEV in the germline V gene (reference sequence). The CDR3 has 12 amino acids. Trimming left V 7 bases short and J 2 bases short, with 8 bases between. CDR3 bases: TGTGCCAGCAAAGGCAGGCAAGAGACCCAGTACTTC. It encodes CASKGRQETQYF.

The chain combines TRBV6-1 with TRBJ1-1, with D uncertain. Germline values: CDR1 MNHNS, CDR2 SASEGT. V lost 3 bases, J lost 5 bases, and 10 bases lay in between. CDR3 length: 13 residues. CDR3 loop: CASSEVAWTEAFF. For the CDR3, the DNA is TGTGCCAGCAGTGAGGTTGCTTGGACTGAAGCTTTCTTT.

The sample holds many counts of this clonotype. This rearrangement joins TRBV5-5 to TRBJ2-5, with 7 positions matching TRBD1. The CDR3 extends over 14 amino acids. The J segment lost 5 bases and the V segment lost 2 bases, leaving 6 bases of the junction unmatched. The V gene's germline CDR1 is SGHKS and CDR2 YYEKEE (reference sequence). CDR3 sequence reads: CASSFWDSQETQYF. The CDR3 nucleotides are TGTGCCAGCAGCTTTTGGGACAGTCAGGAGACCCAGTACTTC.

The chain employs TRBV6-5 and TRBJ2-1; D perhaps matches TRBD2 (6 bases). V was pared by 4 bases and J by 5 bases, with 15 bases between. The CDR3 covers 15 residues. In germline, CDR1 is MNHEY, CDR2 SVGAGI. CDR3 residues: CASSSLGGRNNEQFF. The CDR3, as DNA: TGTGCCAGCAGTTCCCTTGGAGGGCGGAACAATGAGCAGTTCTTC.

The table lists this clonotype with a few counts. The rearrangement joins TRBV28 to TRBJ2-3; TRBD2 agrees at 9 bases. The CDR3 has 19 amino acids. V lost 1 base and J lost 1; bases outside the gene matches: 12. Per the germline V gene, CDR1 is MDHEN and CDR2 is SYDVKM. CDR3 nucleotides: TGTGCCAGCAGTTTATACGGTAGCGGGAGTCCGGGGGGCACAGATACGCAGTATTTT. Protein sequence: CASSLYGSGSPGGTDTQYF.

This clonotype has more than one count but fewer than ten. This chain connects TRBV15 to TRBJ2-7; a possible D gene is TRBD2 (6 bases). V was clipped by 2 bases and J by 3 bases, with 14 bases between them. Germline values: CDR1 LNHNV, CDR2 YYDKDF (reference sequence). The CDR3 is 15 amino acids. The CDR3 region is CATSRSRDLNYEQYF. The CDR3 nucleotides are TGTGCCACCAGCAGATCCCGGGACTTGAACTACGAGCAGTACTTC.

V and J are TRBV27 and TRBJ2-1; D might be TRBD1 or TRBD2, each matching 5 bases. The CDR3 has 13 amino acids. The germline V gene has CDR1 MNHEY and CDR2 SMNVEV (reference sequence). V gave up 6 bases and J gave up 6 bases, with 12 bases separating them. The CDR3 protein is CASRGEPLNEQFF. The CDR3 DNA reads as TGTGCCAGCAGGGGGGAACCCCTCAATGAGCAGTTCTTC.

In this sample, this clonotype turned up a few times. V gene TRBV4-1 combines with J gene TRBJ2-6; 7 bases agree with TRBD1. Germline V CDR1 and CDR2: MGHRA, YSYEKL. Losses at the gene ends were 3 bases for V and 0 bases for J; bases not matched to a gene: 8. CDR3 length: 18 residues. The CDR3 DNA reads as TGCGCCAGCAGCCACCCCGGGACAGAGAGCTCTGGGGCCAACGTCCTGACTTTC. Translating gives CASSHPGTESSGANVLTF.

This chain links TRBV20-1 with TRBJ2-3; tentatively, D is TRBD2 (5 bases). This CDR3 comprises 15 residues. Germline V gives CDR1 DFQATT, CDR2 SNEGSKA (reference sequence). The ends were cut back, 0 bases at V and 0 bases at J, with 10 bases in the middle. This CDR3 is CSARDFGGSTDTQYF. In nucleotides, the CDR3 is TGCAGTGCTAGAGATTTCGGCGGGAGCACAGATACGCAGTATTTT.

This clonotype was observed many times. The chain employs TRBV5-5 and TRBJ1-1, with D possibly TRBD1 on 6 matching bases. The V end was cut by 0 bases, the J end by 8 bases, with 11 bases between. Germline values: CDR1 SGHKS, CDR2 YYEKEE (reference sequence). This CDR3 spans 13 amino acids. CDR3 sequence (DNA): TGTGCCAGCAGCTTGGCCCCAGGGGTAGAAGCTTTCTTT. Protein sequence: CASSLAPGVEAFF.

This clonotype was observed at least ten times. J is TRBJ2-7 and V is TRBV3-1; 8 nucleotides line up with TRBD2. Germline loops: CDR1 LGHDT, CDR2 YNNKEL (reference sequence). This CDR3 region has 17 residues. V was clipped by 0 bases and J by 7 bases; unmatched bases: 14. CDR3 nucleotide sequence: TGTGCCAGCAGCCAAGAGGTAGCGGGATTCCTCTCGGGAGAGCAGTACTTC. Its translation is CASSQEVAGFLSGEQYF.

This clonotype has a count of ten or more. V and J are TRBV4-1 and TRBJ2-7, with TRBD1 matching over 7 bases. Germline CDR1 reads MGHRA; CDR2 reads YSYEKL. After removal of 6 bases from V and 3 bases from J, the junction contained 5 bases not matched to a gene. The CDR3 has 13 residues. This CDR3 is CASSWDSNYEQYF. CDR3 nucleotide sequence: TGCGCCAGCAGTTGGGACAGTAACTACGAGCAGTACTTC.

This clonotype has ten or more counts. The chain combines TRBV20-1 with TRBJ2-1, with 7 positions matching TRBD2. This CDR3 is 15 amino acids long. Germline loops: CDR1 DFQATT, CDR2 SNEGSKA (reference sequence). V shed 1 base, J shed 0 bases, and the junction held 3 bases outside the gene matches. CDR3: CSARVLASSYNEQFF. In nucleotides, the CDR3 is TGCAGTGCTAGAGTACTAGCGAGCTCCTACAATGAGCAGTTCTTC.

The chain is built from TRBV24-1 and TRBJ2-3; 10 nucleotides match TRBD2. Germline V gene sequence: CDR1 KGHDR, CDR2 SFDVKD. Trimming at V came to 4 bases and at J to 1 base, leaving 7 bases not matched to a gene. The CDR3 totals 17 residues. The CDR3 DNA reads TGTGCCACCAGTGACATATCCGGGACTAGCGGCACAGATACGCAGTATTTT. Amino acids: CATSDISGTSGTDTQYF.

This clonotype appeared a few times. This sequence joins TRBV7-9 and TRBJ2-1, with D possibly matching TRBD2 (5 bases). Trimming took off 2 bases at V and 4 bases at J, with 12 bases between the two ends. Germline CDR1 is SEHNR and CDR2 is FQNEAQ (reference sequence). The CDR3 length is 15 residues. The CDR3 sequence is CASSLPSGPYNEQFF. Written as DNA, the CDR3 is TGTGCCAGCAGCTTACCCAGCGGACCATACAATGAGCAGTTCTTC.

This sequence joins TRBV30 and TRBJ1-6; tentatively, D is TRBD1 (5 bases). V gave up 0 bases and J gave up 9 bases, with 15 bases separating them. The CDR3 has 15 amino acids. Looked up from germline, CDR1 is GTSNPN and CDR2 is SVGIG (reference sequence). Written as DNA, the CDR3 is TGTGCCTGGAGTGTACATCTGGGACCGACTTCACCCCTCCACTTT. Residues: CAWSVHLGPTSPLHF. Drawing the rest from reference TRBV30 and TRBJ1-6, the complete variable domain is SQTIHQWPATLVQPVGSPLSLECTVEGTSNPNLYWYRQAAGRGLQLLFYSVGIGQISSEVPQNLSASRPQDRQFILSSKKLLLSDSGFYLCAWSVHLGPTSPLHFGNGTRLTVT.

The V and J genes are TRBV6-6 and TRBJ1-2; weak D call: TRBD1 (6 bases). Germline V gives CDR1 MNHNY, CDR2 SVGAGI (reference sequence). Trimming removed 7 bases from V and 5 bases from J, with 11 bases in between. The CDR3 has 12 residues. CDR3: CASKRQVYGYTF. The CDR3 DNA is TGTGCCAGCAAACGACAGGTTTATGGCTACACCTTC.